One sample yielded the 25 T cell receptor beta chains listed below, sequenced in a study of monozygotic twins with inflammatory bowel disease. TCRdb reprocessed the 5' RACE reads and stores each CDR3 protein as one record, lacking DNA. The sample includes around 380,000 distinct CDR3 sequences. Sequencing was done on a sample of blood. All receptors derive from a human donor with ulcerative colitis or Crohn's disease, or a healthy co-twin of an affected twin (not recorded which).

The rearrangement joins TRBV11-3 to TRBJ1-1; TCRdb calls TRBD1, which cannot be checked without DNA. CDR3 size: 14 residues. The germline CDR1 and CDR2 sequences are SGHNT and YENEEA. Here the CDR3 reads CASSAGGMNTEAFF.

The rearrangement joins TRBV12-3 or TRBV12-4 to TRBJ2-5; TCRdb selects TRBD2, and the lack of DNA leaves this call unchecked. CDR3 length: 16 residues. CDR3 amino acids: CASRRTAGGGKETQYF.

The V and J genes are TRBV12-3 or TRBV12-4 and TRBJ2-7. The CDR3 totals 15 residues. The CDR3 loop reads CASSFQSVMKDEQYF.

The chain uses TRBV10-3 and TRBJ1-4; TCRdb calls TRBD1, which cannot be checked without DNA. The CDR3 is made up of 15 amino acids. Germline loops: CDR1 ENHRY, CDR2 SYGVKD. This CDR3 reads CAISRGPATNEKLFF.

The rearrangement links TRBV7-2 to TRBJ2-5; with no DNA, the TCRdb D assignment of TRBD1 cannot be verified. Per germline, CDR1 SGHTA and CDR2 FQGNSA. CDR3 length: 14 residues. CDR3 sequence reads: CASSPKGEQETQYF. The full variable domain, its missing parts supplied by reference TRBV7-2 and TRBJ2-5, is GAGVSQSPSNKVTEKGKDVELRCDPISGHTALYWYRQSLGQGLEFLIYFQGNSAPDKSGLPSDRFSAERTGGSVSTLTIQRTQQEDSAVYLCASSPKGEQETQYFGPGTRLLVL.

This chain links TRBV30 with TRBJ1-2; the TCRdb call, TRBD1, lacks DNA for checking. The CDR3 is made up of 16 amino acids. Germline CDR1 GTSNPN, CDR2 SVGIG (reference sequence). CDR3 in amino acids: CAWSSLGQGRIPFYTF.

V gene TRBV6-2 or TRBV6-3 combines with J gene TRBJ2-5; TCRdb's D call, TRBD2, is unchecked because there is no DNA. The CDR3 contains 13 residues. The germline CDR1 and CDR2 sequences are MNHEY and SVGEGT. The CDR3 loop is CAIGKPSQETQYF.

The chain couples TRBV30 to TRBJ2-7. Germline values: CDR1 GTSNPN, CDR2 SVGIG (reference sequence). The CDR3 is made up of 14 amino acids. The CDR3: CAWSVPQYPYEQYF.

The V and J genes are TRBV7-2 and TRBJ1-6; no DNA is available, so the TRBD1 call from TCRdb remains unchecked. The CDR3 is 17 residues long. In germline, CDR1 is SGHTA, CDR2 FQGNSA. CDR3 amino acids: CASSSGQGTSRNSPLHF.

V and J are TRBV20-1 and TRBJ2-7; TCRdb returns TRBD2, unconfirmable since there is no DNA. Germline V gene lookup returns CDR1 DFQATT and CDR2 SNEGSKA (reference sequence). The CDR3 consists of 13 residues. CDR3: CSAGTTLTYEQYF.

This sequence joins TRBV3-1 and TRBJ1-2. This CDR3 is 12 amino acids long. Germline V CDR1 and CDR2: LGHDT, YNNKEL (reference sequence). CDR3 region: CASSPGVYGYTF.

The chain combines TRBV19 with TRBJ2-2. This CDR3 is built from 16 residues. Germline-derived CDR1 and CDR2 are LNHDA and SQIVND (reference sequence). The CDR3 loop reads CASSIAFGRDTGELFF.

The V and J genes are TRBV20-1 and TRBJ1-5. The CDR3 length is 11 residues. Germline V CDR1 and CDR2: DFQATT, SNEGSKA (reference sequence). The CDR3 protein is CSASRLQPQHF.

The V call is TRBV4-3, the J call TRBJ1-4; the D call from TCRdb, TRBD1, cannot be confirmed without DNA. In germline, CDR1 is LGHNA, CDR2 YSLEER. The CDR3 extends over 18 amino acids. CDR3 loop: CASSRDLGSPATNEKLFF.

J is TRBJ2-1 and V is TRBV5-4; TCRdb's assignment of TRBD1 cannot be checked, as there is no DNA. The CDR3 extends over 16 amino acids. Germline values: CDR1 SGHNT, CDR2 YYREEE (reference sequence). The CDR3 here is CASSSGITQGYNEQFF. Combining the CDR3 with reference TRBV5-4 and TRBJ2-1 gives the whole variable domain ETGVTQSPTHLIKTRGQQVTLRCSSQSGHNTVSWYQQALGQGPQFIFQYYREEENGRGNFPPRFSGLQFPNYSSELNVNALELDDSALYLCASSSGITQGYNEQFFGPGTRLTVL.

This sequence joins TRBV23-1 and TRBJ1-1; as DNA is missing, the TRBD1 call by TCRdb cannot be tested. TRBV23-1 is known as an ORF, though its function is uncertain. This CDR3 is 17 amino acids long. The CDR3: CASSQSTGTLMNTEAFF.

The genes are TRBV20-1 and TRBJ2-7; TCRdb's D call, TRBD1, is unchecked because there is no DNA. The CDR3 is 12 amino acids. Germline V gene sequence: CDR1 DFQATT, CDR2 SNEGSKA (reference sequence). CDR3 in amino acids: CSANIGVGEQYF.

V and J are TRBV3-1 and TRBJ2-7. CDR3 length: 11 residues. The germline CDR1 and CDR2 sequences are LGHDT and YNNKEL (reference sequence). The CDR3 loop is CASSPYYEQYF.

The chain recombines TRBV9 with TRBJ2-1; lacking DNA, the TRBD2 call made by TCRdb goes unchecked. The CDR3 runs 17 residues. From germline, CDR1 is SGDLS and CDR2 YYNGEE. Here the CDR3 reads CASSPGGGSGSHNEQFF.

The chain employs TRBV18 and TRBJ2-5. CDR1 and CDR2 (germline): KGHSH, LQKENI. The CDR3 runs to 13 residues. The CDR3 here is CASSKNRLETQYF.

V and J are TRBV5-5 and TRBJ2-2; no DNA is available, so the TRBD2 call from TCRdb remains unchecked. Germline V gene lookup returns CDR1 SGHKS and CDR2 YYEKEE (reference sequence). This CDR3 contains 15 residues. The CDR3 protein is CASSLVGERTGELFF.

The chain has TRBV20-1 and TRBJ2-1; TCRdb outputs TRBD2, but without DNA this stays unchecked. CDR1 and CDR2 (germline): DFQATT, SNEGSKA (reference sequence). This CDR3 spans 16 amino acids. The CDR3 spells CSAPQRRSGREKEQFF.

The chain is built from TRBV7-3 and TRBJ2-5. Germline V gives CDR1 SGHTA, CDR2 FQGTGA. This CDR3 contains 14 residues. The CDR3 protein is CASSLYGSLWTQYF.

J is TRBJ1-2 and V is TRBV6-1; TCRdb's D call, TRBD1, is unchecked because there is no DNA. Germline CDR1 MNHNS, CDR2 SASEGT. The CDR3 totals 18 residues. This CDR3 is CASRHPFDRELRNYGYTF.

The chain uses TRBV6-5 and TRBJ2-3; lacking DNA, the TRBD2 call made by TCRdb goes unchecked. The CDR3 extends over 18 amino acids. From germline, CDR1 is MNHEY and CDR2 SVGAGI. CDR3 amino acids: CASSYSGLAGALADTQYF.